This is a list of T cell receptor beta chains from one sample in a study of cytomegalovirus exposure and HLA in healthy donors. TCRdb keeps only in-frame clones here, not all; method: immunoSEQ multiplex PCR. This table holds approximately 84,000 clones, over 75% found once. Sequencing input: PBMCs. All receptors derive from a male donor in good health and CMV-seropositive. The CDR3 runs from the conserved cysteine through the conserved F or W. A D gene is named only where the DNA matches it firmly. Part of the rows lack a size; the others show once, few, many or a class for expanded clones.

TGTGCCAGCAGCTCCTCTGGCGGGAGGGCGGGCACAGATACGCAGTATTTT,CASSSSGGRAGTDTQYF,TRBD2,TRBJ2-3,.,TRBV11-2
TGTGCCAGCAGTGCCACAGGGTGGGATGAGCAGTTCTTC,CASSATGWDEQFF,.,TRBJ2-1,.,TRBV27
TGTGCCAGCAGATCGAGCGGGAGGAACGAGCAGTACTTC,CASRSSGRNEQYF,TRBD2,TRBJ2-7,.,TRBV28
TGCGCCAGCAGCCCCCAAGGGAGCTCTGGAAACACCATATATTTT,CASSPQGSSGNTIYF,.,TRBJ1-3,.,TRBV5-1
TGTGCCTCCGACAGGGGGGTTTATGGCTACACCTTC,CASDRGVYGYTF,TRBD1,TRBJ1-2,.,TRBV30
TGTGCCAGCAGCCGGAACACTGAAGCTTTCTTT,CASSRNTEAFF,.,TRBJ1-1,.,TRBV9
TGTGCCAGCAGTGACAGGGCCAAAAACATTCAGTACTTC,CASSDRAKNIQYF,.,TRBJ2-4,.,TRBV6-1
TGTGCCAGCATGGGTTCGGGGGAAGAGACCCAGTACTTC,CASMGSGEETQYF,.,TRBJ2-5,.,TRBV21-1
TGTGCCAGTACTAGCGGGAGGACAGGGGGGTATCAGCCCCAGCATTTT,CASTSGRTGGYQPQHF,TRBD1,TRBJ1-5,.,TRBV19
TGTGCCAGCAGCTCGCCTAATTTGGGAGACTATGGCTACACCTTC,CASSSPNLGDYGYTF,.,TRBJ1-2,.,TRBV7-9
TGCGCCAGCAGCCAAGATCGTCTTACTGAAGCTTTCTTT,CASSQDRLTEAFF,.,TRBJ1-1,.,TRBV4-3
TGTGCCAGCAGCTTGGTCCGACAGCACACAGATACGCAGTATTTT,CASSLVRQHTDTQYF,.,TRBJ2-3,.,TRBV5-4
TGCAGCGGGATAGCGGGAGGCTATGAGCAGTTCTTC,CSGIAGGYEQFF,TRBD2,TRBJ2-1,.,TRBV29-1
TGTGCCACCAGCAGAAAAGGACTAGCGGGAGCCTCAATCTCTTACGAGCAGTACTTC,CATSRKGLAGASISYEQYF,TRBD2,TRBJ2-7,.,TRBV15
TGCGCCAGCAGTTCGCCGGGACTAGTATCTTCCGAGCAGTACTTC,CASSSPGLVSSEQYF,TRBD2,TRBJ2-7,.,TRBV10-1
TGTGCCACCAGCGTTGTAACCGAGTCTCAAACCATATATTTT,CATSVVTESQTIYF,.,TRBJ1-3,.,TRBV15
TGTGCCAGCAGTTACTCGTTCCGAGCAACTAATGAAAAACTGTTTTTT,CASSYSFRATNEKLFF,.,TRBJ1-4,many,TRBV6-6
TGTGCCAGCAGCCCCGACTCCGGACTAACAGAGACCCAGTACTTC,CASSPDSGLTETQYF,.,TRBJ2-5,.,TRBV6-5
TGTGCCAGCAGCTCCTACAGGGGAGTGAACACTGAAGCTTTCTTT,CASSSYRGVNTEAFF,TRBD1,TRBJ1-1,.,TRBV7-2
TGTGCCAGCAGCGTAGGAGGGGGGGGACAGGGGAATGAAAAACTGTTTTTT,CASSVGGGGQGNEKLFF,TRBD1,TRBJ1-4,once,TRBV9
TGTGCCAGTAGTATAGATTTAGATAGCAATCAGCCCCAGCATTTT,CASSIDLDSNQPQHF,.,TRBJ1-5,.,TRBV19
TGTGCCAGCATGCGGAAGGGAGAAAGAGAGACCCAGTACTTC,CASMRKGERETQYF,.,TRBJ2-5,.,TRBV6-1
TGTGCCAGCAGTACCGGGACAGGGGGGAGGATAGCTAACTATGGCTACACCTTC,CASSTGTGGRIANYGYTF,TRBD1,TRBJ1-2,.,TRBV27
TGTGCCAGCAGTTCGACAGCTAGCTCCTACGAGCAGTACTTC,CASSSTASSYEQYF,.,TRBJ2-7,.,TRBV27
TGTGCCAGCAGGATGACTAGCGGGAGTAGGGAGACCCAGTACTTC,CASRMTSGSRETQYF,TRBD2,TRBJ2-5,.,TRBV2
TGCGCCAGCAGCTTGGGACTAGCGGGAGGTGATGAGCAGTTCTTC,CASSLGLAGGDEQFF,TRBD2,TRBJ2-1,.,TRBV5-1
TGTGCCAGCAGAGCCGGGAGCAGCACCGGGGAGCTGTTTTTT,CASRAGSSTGELFF,.,TRBJ2-2,.,TRBV6-1
TGTGCCAGCAGTTTGTCAGGGGAGTACAATCAGCCCCAGCATTTT,CASSLSGEYNQPQHF,.,TRBJ1-5,.,TRBV28
TGTGCCAGCAGTTACGACAGTAACTATGGCTACACCTTC,CASSYDSNYGYTF,.,TRBJ1-2,.,TRBV6-6
TGTGCCAGCAGCCCCCGTAGCGGCACAGATACGCAGTATTTT,CASSPRSGTDTQYF,.,TRBJ2-3,.,TRBV7-2
TGTGCCAGCAGTTACATGCAGGGGGCCTATGGCTACACCTTC,CASSYMQGAYGYTF,TRBD1,TRBJ1-2,.,TRBV6-5
TGTGCCAGCAGTACAGGGGGCATCGTTGGTGAGCAGTTCTTC,CASSTGGIVGEQFF,TRBD1,TRBJ2-1,.,TRBV27
TGTGCCAGCAGTTTTCGACTAGACCGGGAGCTGTTTTTT,CASSFRLDRELFF,.,TRBJ2-2,.,TRBV28
TGTGCCAGCAGCCCCCGGGGGACGGGTTGGGAGACCCAGTACTTC,CASSPRGTGWETQYF,.,TRBJ2-5,.,TRBV7-7
TGTGCCAGTAGTATTTTTGGACTAGCAGTTAATGAGCAGTTCTTC,CASSIFGLAVNEQFF,TRBD2,TRBJ2-1,.,TRBV19
TGTGCCAGCAGTCCCTCTGCGGGGCGGAGAAACTACGAGCAGTACTTC,CASSPSAGRRNYEQYF,.,TRBJ2-7,.,TRBV27
TGCGCCAGCAGCTTGGGCCCCGTGGGGGCCTCAGATACGCAGTATTTT,CASSLGPVGASDTQYF,.,TRBJ2-3,.,TRBV5-1
TGTGCCACCAGCGGTCTAGCGGGAGTAAGAATGAGCGAGCAGTACTTC,CATSGLAGVRMSEQYF,TRBD2,TRBJ2-7,.,TRBV15
TGTGCCAGAAGCCTCGGCGGCGGGGCGGAAAAGTACACCATATATTTT,CARSLGGGAEKYTIYF,.,TRBJ1-3,.,TRBV5-3
TGTGCCAGCAGCCTCGGAGCGGGACGGTTTAATGAAAAACTGTTTTTT,CASSLGAGRFNEKLFF,.,TRBJ1-4,once,TRBV7-8
TGTGCCAGCAGCGGGAGGCAGACAGATACGCAGTATTTT,CASSGRQTDTQYF,.,TRBJ2-3,.,TRBV5-4
TGTGCCAGCAGCTCGGGGTACTATGGCTACACCTTC,CASSSGYYGYTF,.,TRBJ1-2,.,TRBV7-2
TGTGCCAGCAGCTTACTTGCGGGAGCCGAGCAGTACTTC,CASSLLAGAEQYF,TRBD2,TRBJ2-7,.,TRBV7-9
TGTGCCTGGATAGACAGGATGAACACTGAAGCTTTCTTT,CAWIDRMNTEAFF,.,TRBJ1-1,.,TRBV30
TGTGCCTGGAGCGTCTGGACAGCCAACTATGGCTACACCTTC,CAWSVWTANYGYTF,.,TRBJ1-2,.,TRBV30
TGTGCCAGCAGCTTGTTTCCCACGCGGGATTCACCCCTCCACTTT,CASSLFPTRDSPLHF,.,TRBJ1-6,.,TRBV5-4
TGTGCCAGCAGTGTTCTAGCGGGGGTCAATGAGCAGTTCTTC,CASSVLAGVNEQFF,TRBD2,TRBJ2-1,.,TRBV2
TGCGCCAGCAGCAGTCAACCTAGCGGAGCCTCCTACAATGAGCAGTTCTTC,CASSSQPSGASYNEQFF,TRBD2,TRBJ2-1,.,TRBV5-1
TGTGCCAGCAGACGAGCGGGGCTCACCGGGGAGCTGTTTTTT,CASRRAGLTGELFF,TRBD2,TRBJ2-2,.,TRBV5-6
TGTGCCAGCAGCTTTAGGTCGGCTAGCGAAGAGCAGTTCTTC,CASSFRSASEEQFF,.,TRBJ2-1,.,TRBV7-8
TGCGCCAGCAGTCCACAAGACAGTGATCAAGAGACCCAGTACTTC,CASSPQDSDQETQYF,.,TRBJ2-5,few,TRBV10-1
TGTGCCAGCAGGGTAGCGGGAGAGACCCAGTACTTC,CASRVAGETQYF,TRBD2,TRBJ2-5,.,TRBV2
TGTGCCAGCAGCTTGGGGCCTGGGGCCAACGTCCTGACTTTC,CASSLGPGANVLTF,.,TRBJ2-6,.,TRBV7-3
TGTGCCAGCAGCCAAACAGGGGAAGCTTTCTTT,CASSQTGEAFF,.,TRBJ1-1,.,TRBV28
TGTGCCAGCAGTGGACAGGGTCCCCTCCCGAACTATGGCTACACCTTC,CASSGQGPLPNYGYTF,TRBD1,TRBJ1-2,.,TRBV9